This TCR beta chain is from a study of T cells in Graves' hyperthyroidism and ophthalmopathy. Whole-study findings and limits: The model identified upcoming ophthalmopathy a median approximately six months ahead of onset. Ophthalmopathy was told apart from stable hyperthyroidism by a 13 V-J model.

This clonotype was counted only a few times. Its antigen remains unknown. For Graves' hyperthyroidism to be stable, ophthalmopathy could not progress within 18 months. Orbital computed tomography, thyroid ultrasound, serum thyroxine and TRAb, and clinical symptoms together informed the diagnoses. Authors of the study amplified TCR beta CDR3 regions from RNA transcripts. A set of HTBI primers served as the primers for a first-round RT-PCR of the TCR CDR3. TCRdb analysed the multiplex PCR reads with MiXCR anew, one entry per CDR3 protein. Found here are 300,000 to 350,000 distinct CDR3 sequences, around a fifth of them singletons; the top ten hold 50% to 65%. Trimming took 6 bases from V and 6 from J; bases not matched to a gene: 9. The germline CDR1 and CDR2 sequences are SQVTM and ANQGSEA. The CDR3 is 13 residues long.

The TCR sequence derives from a woman aged 50 to 65 with Graves' hyperthyroidism. V gene TRBV29-1 combines with J gene TRBJ2-5, with 8 bases that match TRBD1. The sample comprised blood. CDR3 coding DNA: TGCAGCGTCGCCGGGACAGGTCGGCAGACCCAGTACTTC. It specifies CSVAGTGRQTQYF.